The 14 T cell receptor beta chains in this list originate from one sample, sequenced in a study of cytomegalovirus exposure and HLA in healthy donors. The data were produced by immunoSEQ multiplex PCR, yet TCRdb's version contains in-frame clones alone and is incomplete. The sample shows some 76,000 clones, around 94% of them seen only once. The material sequenced was PBMCs. The receptors stem from a woman between 18 and 29 years old in good health and CMV-seronegative.

This chain links TRBV29-1 with TRBJ2-7; a possible D gene is TRBD2 (6 bases). Trimming removed 6 bases at V and 6 bases at J, with 24 bases between. Germline V gene sequence: CDR1 SQVTM, CDR2 ANQGSEA. This CDR3 has 15 residues. The CDR3 spells CSVRVSGTSNGEQYF. In DNA form, the CDR3 reads TGCAGCGTCCGCGTTAGTGGGACTTCAAACGGCGAGCAGTACTTC.

The chain employs TRBV28 and TRBJ2-1; possible D gene TRBD1, 6 bases. The CDR3 has 15 residues. Between the trimmed V and J ends, which lost 7 bases and 0 bases, there was a span of 13 bases. Per the germline V gene, CDR1 is MDHEN and CDR2 is SYDVKM. CDR3 sequence reads: CASITGQSSYNEQFF. CDR3 nucleotides: TGTGCCAGCATTACGGGACAAAGCTCCTACAATGAGCAGTTCTTC.

The V gene is TRBV28, the J gene TRBJ2-7; 9 bases are a match to TRBD1. Per the germline V gene, CDR1 is MDHEN and CDR2 is SYDVKM. This CDR3 is 14 amino acids long. V shed 7 bases, J shed 7 bases, and the junction held 11 bases outside the gene matches. This CDR3 reads CASTLPQGAGEQYF. Written as DNA, the CDR3 is TGTGCCAGCACCCTACCACAGGGGGCGGGTGAGCAGTACTTC.

The CDR3 is CASSEQTGAVSEQFF. In DNA form, the CDR3 reads TGTGCCAGCAGCGAGCAGACAGGGGCAGTGAGTGAGCAGTTCTTC. The V call is TRBV7-6, the J call TRBJ2-1, with 8 bases fitting TRBD1. Trimming took 5 bases from V and 9 from J; bases not matched to a gene: 12. The germline V gene has CDR1 SGHVS and CDR2 FNYEAQ. CDR3 length: 15 amino acids. The full variable domain, with the rest looked up from reference TRBV7-6 and TRBJ2-1, is GAGVSQSPRYKVTKRGQDVALRCDPISGHVSLYWYRQALGQGPEFLTYFNYEAQQDKSGLPNDRFSAERPEGSISTLTIQRTEQRDSAMYRCASSEQTGAVSEQFFGPGTRLTVL.

This rearrangement joins TRBV13 to TRBJ2-1, with D hard to call. Germline V gene sequence: CDR1 PRHDT, CDR2 FYEKMQ (reference sequence). Between the trimmed V and J ends, which lost 5 bases and 7 bases, there was a span of 18 bases. There are 15 residues in the CDR3. The CDR3 bases are TGTGCCAGCAGCCCCCCAGGATCCGCCGTGAATGAGCAGTTCTTC. Translating it yields CASSPPGSAVNEQFF. Looking up the rest from reference TRBV13 and TRBJ2-1 gives the full variable domain: AAGVIQSPRHLIKEKRETATLKCYPIPRHDTVYWYQQGPGQDPQFLISFYEKMQSDKGSIPDRFSAQQFSDYHSELNMSSLELGDSALYFCASSPPGSAVNEQFFGPGTRLTVL.

The rearrangement uses TRBV28 and TRBJ1-5; D might be TRBD1 (6 bases). CDR3 length: 15 amino acids. V lost 11 bases and J 2 bases, leaving 19 bases between the germline ends. CDR1 and CDR2 from the germline V gene are MDHEN and SYDVKM. CDR3 sequence (DNA): TGTGCCTATGGGGGGGCAGGGGCCGGCAATCAGCCCCAGCATTTT. This sequence encodes CAYGGAGAGNQPQHF.

The chain uses TRBV7-2 and TRBJ2-7; maybe TRBD1 (7 bases). Trimming shortened V by 0 bases and J by 4 bases, and 19 bases separated the two germline ends. The CDR3 sequence is 17 residues long. Germline-derived CDR1 and CDR2 are SGHTA and FQGNSA. Here the CDR3 reads CASSLAALRRDSYEQYF. CDR3 DNA: TGTGCCAGCAGCTTAGCGGCGCTTCGGCGGGACAGTTACGAGCAGTACTTC.

J is TRBJ2-7 and V is TRBV28, with a weak D call TRBD1 (6 bases). This CDR3 region has 14 residues. V was trimmed by 6 bases and J by 4 bases, leaving 16 bases between them. Germline CDR1 reads MDHEN; CDR2 reads SYDVKM. The CDR3 DNA is TGTGCCAGCAGCCCCCCGACAGGAAGGTACGAGCAGTACTTC. Protein sequence: CASSPPTGRYEQYF.

The V gene is TRBV13, the J gene TRBJ2-2, with D possibly TRBD1 on 5 matching bases. Germline values: CDR1 PRHDT, CDR2 FYEKMQ (reference sequence). The ends were cut back, 5 bases at V and 4 bases at J, with 11 bases in the middle. This CDR3 comprises 14 residues. CDR3 protein: CASSLDRFTGELFF. The CDR3 coding sequence is TGTGCCAGCAGCCTCGACAGATTCACCGGGGAGCTGTTTTTT.

The chain couples TRBV27 to TRBJ2-1; 7 positions agree with TRBD2. The CDR3 length is 14 residues. Germline V lookup: CDR1 MNHEY, CDR2 SMNVEV (reference sequence). Unmatched junction bases numbered 9, after V lost 6 bases and J lost 7 bases. The CDR3 bases are TGTGCCAGCAGCAGCGGGACCCGGGGAAATGAGCAGTTCTTC. Amino acid sequence: CASSSGTRGNEQFF.

This rearrangement joins TRBV28 to TRBJ1-2, with D unresolved. V shed 2 bases and J shed 0 bases, with 10 bases lying between them. The germline gives CDR1 MDHEN, CDR2 SYDVKM. The CDR3 length is 15 residues. CDR3 protein: CASSLRENPNYGYTF. The CDR3 DNA sequence: TGTGCCAGCAGTTTACGGGAGAACCCTAACTATGGCTACACCTTC.

The chain uses TRBV7-9 and TRBJ1-4; D perhaps matches TRBD1 (6 bases). The V end lost 5 bases, the J end lost 7 bases, and 11 bases lay between the germline ends. Germline CDR1 is SEHNR and CDR2 is FQNEAQ (reference sequence). CDR3 length: 13 residues. The CDR3, as DNA: TGTGCCAGCAGCCAGGGGCAAGTTGAAAAACTGTTTTTT. This codes for CASSQGQVEKLFF.

This chain uses TRBV11-2 with TRBJ1-6; D remains unclear. CDR3 length: 14 residues. The V gene's germline CDR1 is SGHAT and CDR2 FQNNGV. V was shortened by 1 base and J by 7 bases, with 8 bases between the two germline ends. CDR3 coding DNA: TGTGCCAGCAGCTTAGGGGCCAGCAATTCACCCCTCCACTTT. Translated: CASSLGASNSPLHF.

The chain carries TRBV28 and TRBJ2-5; 8 bases map to TRBD2. The germline CDR1 and CDR2 sequences are MDHEN and SYDVKM. Losses at the gene ends were 10 bases for V and 5 bases for J; bases not matched to a gene: 3. This CDR3 contains 11 residues. Here the CDR3 reads CATQRGETQYF. The DNA for the CDR3 is TGTGCCACCCAGCGGGGGGAGACCCAGTACTTC. The variable domain in full, with the rest retrieved from reference TRBV28 and TRBJ2-5, is DVKVTQSSRYLVKRTGEKVFLECVQDMDHENMFWYRQDPGLGLRLIYFSYDVKMKEKGDIPEGYSVSREKKERFSLILESASTNQTSMYLCATQRGETQYFGPGTRLLVL.